This T cell receptor beta chain was recorded in a study of shared clonotypes between healthy human individuals. Turning to the study itself: Sampling drew on donors who were a couple of women and three men aged 18 to 49.

Study-wide points: Sequencing depth was expected to influence donor clonotype sharing.

For this clone: As yet, its antigen is unknown.

The method was immunoSEQ multiplex PCR; TCRdb's version includes in-frame clones alone and lacks a portion of them. The sample gives about 490,000 clones, about 82% of which show up once; 13% is in the top ten. Trimming took 4 bases from V and 5 from J, leaving 11 bases between them. The CDR3 runs to 12 residues. Germline V gives CDR1 SQVTM, CDR2 ANQGSEA. Sequenced material: PBMCs. The source is a woman in her thirties or forties in good health. Some clones in this sample may be carry-over from other donors' samples. The chain carries TRBV29-1 and TRBJ2-5; unclear D gene. CDR3 protein: CSVVLGRETQYF. In nucleotides, the CDR3 is TGCAGCGTTGTCCTGGGTAGGGAGACCCAGTACTTC.